Below, one TCR beta chain is given with its context. Its antigen remains unknown. These data come from a study of shared clonotypes between healthy human individuals. Study results and limitations: It was the non-shared clonotypes that had lower generation probabilities than clonotypes shared by all four donors. In a few donors, around 4.8% of naive CD4 clonotypes appeared in common.

Naive CD8 cells, CD45RO-negative and positively selected for CCR7, excluded terminally differentiated effector memory CD45RA+ cells. None of the donors, who were healthy HIV-negative adults, had recently had acute infections or vaccinations. The material for each subset, its genomic DNA, was split evenly across several immunoSEQ plates. The protocol was immunoSEQ multiplex PCR, while the TCRdb copy is restricted to in-frame clones and leaves out a portion. The sample holds about 2 million clones, roughly 95% seen once. The material sequenced was naive CD8+ T cells sorted from blood. The source of this sequence is a man aged 18 to 29 in good health.

In DNA form, the CDR3 reads TGCGCCAGCAGCCATGTACAGGGGGCGACGGAGACCCAGTACTTC. It specifies CASSHVQGATETQYF. The chain is built from TRBV4-3 and TRBJ2-5; 9 positions match TRBD1. CDR1 is LGHNA and CDR2 is YSLEER in the germline V gene. There are 15 residues in the CDR3. Unmatched junction bases numbered 7, after V lost 3 bases and J lost 5 bases.